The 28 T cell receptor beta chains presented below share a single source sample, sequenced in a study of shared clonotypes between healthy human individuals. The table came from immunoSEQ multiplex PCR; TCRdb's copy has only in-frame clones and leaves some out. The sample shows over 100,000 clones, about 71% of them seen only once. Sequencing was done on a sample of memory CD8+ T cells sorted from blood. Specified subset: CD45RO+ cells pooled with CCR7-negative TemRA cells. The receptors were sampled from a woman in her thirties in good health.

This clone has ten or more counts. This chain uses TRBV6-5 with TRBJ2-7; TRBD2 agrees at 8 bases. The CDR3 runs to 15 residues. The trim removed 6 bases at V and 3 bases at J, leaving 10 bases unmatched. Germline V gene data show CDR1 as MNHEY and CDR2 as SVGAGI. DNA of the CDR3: TGTGCCAGCAGCTACCGGACTAGCCCCTACTACGAGCAGTACTTC. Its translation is CASSYRTSPYYEQYF.

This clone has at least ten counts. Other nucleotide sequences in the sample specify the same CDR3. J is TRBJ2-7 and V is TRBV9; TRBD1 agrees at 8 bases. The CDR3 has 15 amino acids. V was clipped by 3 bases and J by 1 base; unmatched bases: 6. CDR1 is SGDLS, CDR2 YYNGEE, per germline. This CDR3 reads CASSERTGTSYEQYF. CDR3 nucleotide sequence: TGTGCCAGCAGCGAGAGGACAGGGACTTCCTACGAGCAGTACTTC.

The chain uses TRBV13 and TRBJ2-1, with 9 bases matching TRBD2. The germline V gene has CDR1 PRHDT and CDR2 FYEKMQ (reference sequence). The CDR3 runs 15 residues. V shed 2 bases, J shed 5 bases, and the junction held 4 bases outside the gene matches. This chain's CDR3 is CASSLRLAGHNEQFF. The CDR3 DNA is TGTGCCAGCAGCTTACGTCTAGCGGGGCACAATGAGCAGTTCTTC.

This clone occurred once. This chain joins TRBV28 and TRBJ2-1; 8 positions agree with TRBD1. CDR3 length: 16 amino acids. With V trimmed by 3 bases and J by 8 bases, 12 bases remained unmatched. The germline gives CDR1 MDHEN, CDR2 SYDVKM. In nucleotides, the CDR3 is TGTGCCAGCAGTTTTAACGAGGACAGGGCTAGGGATGAGCAGTTCTTC. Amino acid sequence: CASSFNEDRARDEQFF.

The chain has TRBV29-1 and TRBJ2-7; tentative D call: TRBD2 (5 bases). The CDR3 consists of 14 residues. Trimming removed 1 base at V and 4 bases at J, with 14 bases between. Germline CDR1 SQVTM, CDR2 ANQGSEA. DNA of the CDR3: TGCAGCGTTGAAGGTCACAGCGGTAGATACGAGCAGTACTTC. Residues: CSVEGHSGRYEQYF.

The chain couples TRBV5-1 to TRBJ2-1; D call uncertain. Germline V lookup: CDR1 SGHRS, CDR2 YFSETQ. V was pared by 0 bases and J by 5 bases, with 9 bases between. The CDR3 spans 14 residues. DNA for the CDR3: TGCGCCAGCAGCTTGGCCGCCTTTAACAATGAGCAGTTCTTC. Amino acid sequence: CASSLAAFNNEQFF. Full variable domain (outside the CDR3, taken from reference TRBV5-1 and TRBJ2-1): KAGVTQTPRYLIKTRGQQVTLSCSPISGHRSVSWYQQTPGQGLQFLFEYFSETQRNKGNFPGRFSGRQFSNSRSEMNVSTLELGDSALYLCASSLAAFNNEQFFGPGTRLTVL.

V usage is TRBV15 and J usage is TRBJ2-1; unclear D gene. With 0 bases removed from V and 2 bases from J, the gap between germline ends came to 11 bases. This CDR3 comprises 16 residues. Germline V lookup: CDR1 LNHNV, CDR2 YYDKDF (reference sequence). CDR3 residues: CATSRDRAATYNEQFF. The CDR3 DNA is TGTGCCACCAGCAGAGATCGGGCCGCGACCTACAATGAGCAGTTCTTC.

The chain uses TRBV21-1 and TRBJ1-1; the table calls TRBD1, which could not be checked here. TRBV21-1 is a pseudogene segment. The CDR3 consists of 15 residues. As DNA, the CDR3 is TGTGCCAGCAGCAAATACGCCAGGGTGAACACTGAAGCTTTCTTT. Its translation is CASSKYARVNTEAFF.

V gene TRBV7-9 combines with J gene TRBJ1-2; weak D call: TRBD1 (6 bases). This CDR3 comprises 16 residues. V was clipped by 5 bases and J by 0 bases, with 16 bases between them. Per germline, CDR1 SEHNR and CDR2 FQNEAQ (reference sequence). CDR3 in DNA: TGTGCCAGCAGCCCCGGGACATTTAAAGCTAACTATGGCTACACCTTC. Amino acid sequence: CASSPGTFKANYGYTF. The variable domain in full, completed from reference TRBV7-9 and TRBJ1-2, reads DTGVSQNPRHKITKRGQNVTFRCDPISEHNRLYWYRQTLGQGPEFLTYFQNEAQLEKSRLLSDRFSAERPKGSFSTLEIQRTEQGDSAMYLCASSPGTFKANYGYTFGSGTRLTVV.

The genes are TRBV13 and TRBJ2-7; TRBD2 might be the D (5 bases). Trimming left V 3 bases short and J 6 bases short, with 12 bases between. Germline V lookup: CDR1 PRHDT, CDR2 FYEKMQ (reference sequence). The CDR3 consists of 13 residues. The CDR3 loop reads CASSFEGLGEQYF. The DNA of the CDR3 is TGTGCCAGCAGCTTTGAGGGCCTCGGCGAGCAGTACTTC. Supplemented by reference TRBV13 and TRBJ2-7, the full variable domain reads AAGVIQSPRHLIKEKRETATLKCYPIPRHDTVYWYQQGPGQDPQFLISFYEKMQSDKGSIPDRFSAQQFSDYHSELNMSSLELGDSALYFCASSFEGLGEQYFGPGTRLTVT.

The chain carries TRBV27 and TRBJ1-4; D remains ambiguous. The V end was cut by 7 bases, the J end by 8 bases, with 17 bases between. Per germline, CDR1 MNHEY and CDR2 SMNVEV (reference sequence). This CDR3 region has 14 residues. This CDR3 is CASNRDGSGEKLFF. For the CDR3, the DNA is TGTGCCAGCAACAGAGATGGGTCTGGGGAAAAACTGTTTTTT.

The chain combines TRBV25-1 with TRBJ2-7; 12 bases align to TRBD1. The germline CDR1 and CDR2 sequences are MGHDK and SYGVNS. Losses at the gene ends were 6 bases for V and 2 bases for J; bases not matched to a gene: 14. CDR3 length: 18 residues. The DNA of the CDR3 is TGTGCCAGCAGCCCTCCCGGGACAGGGGGCGAATACCCCTACGAGCAGTACTTC. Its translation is CASSPPGTGGEYPYEQYF.

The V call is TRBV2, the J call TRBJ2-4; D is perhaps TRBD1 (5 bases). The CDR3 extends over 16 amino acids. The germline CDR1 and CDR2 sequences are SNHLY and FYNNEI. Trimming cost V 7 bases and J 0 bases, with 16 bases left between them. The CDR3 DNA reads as TGTGCCAGCACCCAAGCAGGGAATGTAGCCAAAAACATTCAGTACTTC. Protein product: CASTQAGNVAKNIQYF.

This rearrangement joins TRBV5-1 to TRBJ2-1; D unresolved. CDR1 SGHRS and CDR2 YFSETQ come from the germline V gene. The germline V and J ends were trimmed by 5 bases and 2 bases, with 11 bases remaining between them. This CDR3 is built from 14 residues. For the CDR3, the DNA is TGCGCCAGCAGAGGAGATCCCACCTACAATGAGCAGTTCTTC. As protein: CASRGDPTYNEQFF.

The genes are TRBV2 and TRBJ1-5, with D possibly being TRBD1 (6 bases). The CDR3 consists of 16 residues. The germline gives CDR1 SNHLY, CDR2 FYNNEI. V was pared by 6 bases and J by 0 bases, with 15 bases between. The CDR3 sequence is CASRRAGHHSNQPQHF. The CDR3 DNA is TGTGCCAGCAGGAGGGCGGGACACCATAGCAATCAGCCCCAGCATTTT.

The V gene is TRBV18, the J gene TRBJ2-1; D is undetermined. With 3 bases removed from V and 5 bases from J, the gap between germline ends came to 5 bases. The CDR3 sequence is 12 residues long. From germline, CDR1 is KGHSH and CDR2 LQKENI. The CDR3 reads CASSPGHNEQFF. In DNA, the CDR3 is TGTGCCAGCTCACCCGGACACAATGAGCAGTTCTTC. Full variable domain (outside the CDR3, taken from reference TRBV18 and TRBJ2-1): NAGVMQNPRHLVRRRGQEARLRCSPMKGHSHVYWYRQLPEEGLKFMVYLQKENIIDESGMPKERFSAEFPKEGPSILRIQQVVRGDSAAYFCASSPGHNEQFFGPGTRLTVL.

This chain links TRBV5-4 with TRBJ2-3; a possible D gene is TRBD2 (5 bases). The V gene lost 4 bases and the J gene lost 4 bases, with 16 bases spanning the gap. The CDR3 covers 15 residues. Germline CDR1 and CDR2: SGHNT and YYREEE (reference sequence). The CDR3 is CASSDGHSGADTQYF. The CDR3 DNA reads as TGTGCCAGCAGCGATGGTCACTCCGGGGCAGATACGCAGTATTTT.

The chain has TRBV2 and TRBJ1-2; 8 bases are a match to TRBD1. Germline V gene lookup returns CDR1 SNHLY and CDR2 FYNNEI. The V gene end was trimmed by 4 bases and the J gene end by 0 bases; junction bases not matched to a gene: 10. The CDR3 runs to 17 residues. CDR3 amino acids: CASSVSDRGTANYGYTF. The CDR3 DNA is TGTGCCAGCAGTGTCTCCGACAGGGGCACAGCTAACTATGGCTACACCTTC.

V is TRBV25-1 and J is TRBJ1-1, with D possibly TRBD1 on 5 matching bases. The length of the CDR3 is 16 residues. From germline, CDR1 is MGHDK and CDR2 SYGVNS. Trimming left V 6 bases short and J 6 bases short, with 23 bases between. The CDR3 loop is CASSFVLGEGISEAFF. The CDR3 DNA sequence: TGTGCCAGCAGCTTCGTCCTGGGGGAGGGCATCTCTGAAGCTTTCTTT. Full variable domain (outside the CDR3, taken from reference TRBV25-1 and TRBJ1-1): EADIYQTPRYLVIGTGKKITLECSQTMGHDKMYWYQQDPGMELHLIHYSYGVNSTEKGDLSSESTVSRIRTEHFPLTLESARPSHTSQYLCASSFVLGEGISEAFFGQGTRLTVV.

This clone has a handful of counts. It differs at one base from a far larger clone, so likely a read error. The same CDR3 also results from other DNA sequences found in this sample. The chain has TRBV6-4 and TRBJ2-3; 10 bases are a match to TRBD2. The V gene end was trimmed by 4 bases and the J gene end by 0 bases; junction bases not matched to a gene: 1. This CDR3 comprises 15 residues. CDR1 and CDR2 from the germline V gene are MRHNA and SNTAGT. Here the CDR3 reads CASSATSGSTDTQYF. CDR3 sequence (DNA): TGTGCCAGCAGTGCGACTAGCGGGAGCACAGATACGCAGTATTTT.

CDR3 region: CASSLAKGAGGFTGELFF. The CDR3 DNA reads as TGCGCCAGCAGCTTGGCCAAGGGAGCAGGGGGCTTTACCGGGGAGCTGTTTTTT. The rearrangement uses TRBV5-1 and TRBJ2-2; 8 bases agree with TRBD1. The junction had 12 bases not matched to a gene; V was cut back by 0 bases and J by 5 bases. CDR3 length equals 18 residues. Germline-derived CDR1 and CDR2 are SGHRS and YFSETQ.

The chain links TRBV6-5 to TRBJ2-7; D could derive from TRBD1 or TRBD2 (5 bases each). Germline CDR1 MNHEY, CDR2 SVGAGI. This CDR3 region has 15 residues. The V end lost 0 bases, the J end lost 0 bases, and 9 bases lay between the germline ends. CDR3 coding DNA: TGTGCCAGCAGTTACTCCTGGGGGAGCTCCTACGAGCAGTACTTC. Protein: CASSYSWGSSYEQYF.

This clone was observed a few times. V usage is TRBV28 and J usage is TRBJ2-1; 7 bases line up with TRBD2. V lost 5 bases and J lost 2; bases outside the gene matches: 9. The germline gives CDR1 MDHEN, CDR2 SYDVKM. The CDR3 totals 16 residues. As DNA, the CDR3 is TGTGCCAGCAGTATAGCGGGTGGGAACGCCTACAATGAGCAGTTCTTC. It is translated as CASSIAGGNAYNEQFF.

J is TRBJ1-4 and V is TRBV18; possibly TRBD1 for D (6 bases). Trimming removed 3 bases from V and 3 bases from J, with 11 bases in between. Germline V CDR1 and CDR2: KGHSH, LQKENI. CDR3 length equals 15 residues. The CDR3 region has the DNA TGTGCCAGCTCACCCAGGGGACAACCTAATGAAAAACTGTTTTTT. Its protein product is CASSPRGQPNEKLFF.

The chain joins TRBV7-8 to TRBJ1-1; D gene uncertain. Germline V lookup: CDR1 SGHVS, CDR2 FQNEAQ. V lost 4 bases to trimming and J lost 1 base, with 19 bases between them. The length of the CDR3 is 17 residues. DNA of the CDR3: TGTGCCAGCAGCTCCCGTGCCCGCACAGCGACGAACACTGAAGCTTTCTTT. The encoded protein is CASSSRARTATNTEAFF.

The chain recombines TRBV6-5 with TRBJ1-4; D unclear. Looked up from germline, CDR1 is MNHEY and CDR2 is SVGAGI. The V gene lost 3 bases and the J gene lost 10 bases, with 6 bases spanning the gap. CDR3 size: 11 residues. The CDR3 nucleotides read TGTGCCAGCAGTTATCTGGGAAAACTGTTTTTT. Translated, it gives CASSYLGKLFF.

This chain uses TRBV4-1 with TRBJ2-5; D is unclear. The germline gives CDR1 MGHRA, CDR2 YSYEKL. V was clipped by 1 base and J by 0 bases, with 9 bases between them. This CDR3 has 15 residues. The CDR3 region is CASSQAARYQETQYF. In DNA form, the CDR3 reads TGCGCCAGCAGCCAAGCAGCTCGATACCAAGAGACCCAGTACTTC.

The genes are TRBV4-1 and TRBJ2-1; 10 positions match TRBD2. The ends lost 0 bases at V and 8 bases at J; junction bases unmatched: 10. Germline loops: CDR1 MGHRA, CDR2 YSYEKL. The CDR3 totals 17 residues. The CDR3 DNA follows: TGCGCCAGCAGCCAAGATCAAGCGGGAGGGGTTATGGATGAGCAGTTCTTC. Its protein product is CASSQDQAGGVMDEQFF.